The 30 T cell receptor beta chains below all came from one sample that was sequenced in a study of molecular identifiers for immune sequencing clone quantification. A single record per CDR3 protein comes from TCRdb applying MiXCR to the PCR reads. The data show under 600,000 distinct CDR3 sequences, with 25% seen just once and under 0.85% held by the top ten. The sample consisted of naive CD8+ T cells from blood, with Jurkat cell RNA spiked in. The subset: FACS-sorted CD8+CD4-CCR7+CD45RA+ naive T cells. The receptor source for this set is a human donor in good health. Some libraries in this study had Jurkat cell RNA spiked in.

This sequence joins TRBV3-1 and TRBJ2-1; D remains unclear. Germline V gene data show CDR1 as LGHDT and CDR2 as YNNKEL (reference sequence). This CDR3 comprises 15 residues. V shed 4 bases and J shed 4 bases, with 14 bases lying between them. The CDR3 region has the DNA TGTGCCAGCAGCCGTCCGATAGGGTCATACAATGAGCAGTTCTTC. This codes for CASSRPIGSYNEQFF.

This clonotype has more than one count but fewer than ten. This chain connects TRBV7-6 to TRBJ2-1; 14 bases fit TRBD2. Germline V gene data show CDR1 as SGHVS and CDR2 as FNYEAQ. After removal of 5 bases from V and 6 bases from J, the junction contained 9 bases not matched to a gene. The CDR3 loop spans 17 amino acids. The CDR3, as DNA: TGTGCCAGCAGCCCTACTGGGACTAGCGGGAGTGTCAATGAGCAGTTCTTC. This codes for CASSPTGTSGSVNEQFF.

This clonotype was seen repeatedly, ten times or more. The gene calls are TRBV5-1 and TRBJ2-3; D might be TRBD2 (6 bases). Germline CDR1 is SGHRS and CDR2 is YFSETQ. The V gene lost 0 bases and the J gene lost 6 bases, with 14 bases spanning the gap. This CDR3 contains 15 residues. In DNA form, the CDR3 reads TGCGCCAGCAGCTTGGCCGGACCGGCGGGGGATACGCAGTATTTT. Protein: CASSLAGPAGDTQYF.

In this sample, this clonotype turned up a few times. In DNA form, the CDR3 reads TGTGCCACCGACAGGGGAGGCCAAGAGACCCAGTACTTC. Translating gives CATDRGGQETQYF. The V gene is TRBV7-9, the J gene TRBJ2-5; the match to TRBD1 covers 8 bases. Germline V CDR1 and CDR2: SEHNR, FQNEAQ (reference sequence). V dropped 10 bases and J dropped 1; count of bases not matched to a gene: 5. This CDR3 is built from 13 residues. Full variable domain (outside the CDR3, taken from reference TRBV7-9 and TRBJ2-5): DTGVSQNPRHKITKRGQNVTFRCDPISEHNRLYWYRQTLGQGPEFLTYFQNEAQLEKSRLLSDRFSAERPKGSFSTLEIQRTEQGDSAMYLCATDRGGQETQYFGPGTRLLVL.

This clonotype was picked up a small number of times. The rearrangement links TRBV19 to TRBJ2-7; 7 bases line up with TRBD1. The trim removed 3 bases at V and 4 bases at J, leaving 9 bases unmatched. The CDR3 sequence is 15 residues long. CDR1 and CDR2 (germline): LNHDA, SQIVND (reference sequence). The CDR3 reads CASSIEVTGVYEQYF. Written as DNA, the CDR3 is TGTGCCAGTAGTATCGAGGTAACAGGGGTTTACGAGCAGTACTTC.

The table lists this clonotype with many counts. The chain is built from TRBV5-3 and TRBJ1-1; no definite D call. TRBV5-3 is noted as an ORF with a role that remains uncertain. This CDR3 has 11 amino acids. V was cut by 8 bases and J by 7 bases, with 12 bases left in between. CDR3 in amino acids: CASSELFEAFF. CDR3 sequence (DNA): TGTGCCAGCAGCGAGCTCTTTGAAGCTTTCTTT.

Remarks on this clonotype: This may arise from a read error, as a much more abundant clone is one base away. The chain couples TRBV30 to TRBJ2-5, with 7 bases identical to TRBD2. Germline CDR1 GTSNPN, CDR2 SVGIG (reference sequence). This CDR3 is built from 15 residues. DNA for the CDR3: TGTGACTGGAGGCGGGAGTTAGGGTCCCAAGAGACCCAGTACTTC. This sequence encodes CDWRRELGSQETQYF.

The chain joins TRBV12-5 to TRBJ2-1; D gene unclear. Trimming shortened V by 3 bases and J by 7 bases, and 13 bases separated the two germline ends. CDR3 length: 14 residues. Germline V CDR1 and CDR2: LGHNT, FRNRAP. The CDR3 DNA reads TGTGCTAGTGGTTTCGCAGGCCTTGTAAATGAGCAGTTCTTC. Amino acids: CASGFAGLVNEQFF.

This clonotype was seen only a few times. This chain connects TRBV6-5 to TRBJ2-2; TRBD2 agrees at 7 bases. The CDR3 runs 16 residues. The germline CDR1 and CDR2 sequences are MNHEY and SVGAGI. Trimming at V came to 6 bases and at J to 4 bases, leaving 11 bases not matched to a gene. The CDR3 protein is CASSPSAGAVTGELFF. CDR3 coding DNA: TGTGCCAGCAGCCCTTCTGCGGGAGCGGTCACCGGGGAGCTGTTTTTT.

The CDR3 DNA reads TGTGCCAGCGGGGAAATCTACGAGCAGTACTTC. It specifies CASGEIYEQYF. The chain employs TRBV6-6 and TRBJ2-7; D is undetermined. Germline V lookup: CDR1 MNHNY, CDR2 SVGAGI (reference sequence). With 8 bases removed from V and 3 bases from J, the gap between germline ends came to 8 bases. This CDR3 has 11 residues.

This chain connects TRBV10-1 to TRBJ1-2; 7 nucleotides agree with TRBD1. Germline loops: CDR1 WNHNN, CDR2 SYGVQD (reference sequence). CDR3 size: 16 residues. J was trimmed by 4 bases and V by 7 bases; bases with no gene match: 15. The CDR3 DNA is TGCGCCAGCACCGCGACAGGGAATCAATCAAGCTATGGCTACACCTTC. Its translation: CASTATGNQSSYGYTF.

The sample holds a few counts of this clonotype. The chain links TRBV30 to TRBJ2-1; TRBD2 agrees at 10 bases. CDR1 is GTSNPN and CDR2 is SVGIG in the germline V gene (reference sequence). Trimming cost V 0 bases and J 6 bases; bases outside gene matches: 8. The CDR3 has 16 amino acids. As DNA, the CDR3 is TGTGCCTGGAGTGTATGGCTCGGGACTAGCGTCAATGAGCAGTTCTTC. Amino acid sequence: CAWSVWLGTSVNEQFF.

This chain links TRBV12-3 or TRBV12-4 with TRBJ1-2, with D perhaps TRBD1 (6 bases). Trimming removed 5 bases at V and 4 bases at J, with 11 bases between. This CDR3 has 13 residues. CDR3 DNA sequence: TGTGCCAGCAGTCCAAGAGGGGGCTATGGCTACACCTTC. Translation gives CASSPRGGYGYTF.

The chain recombines TRBV6-5 with TRBJ2-5, with unresolved D. The CDR3 spans 14 residues. Germline-derived CDR1 and CDR2 are MNHEY and SVGAGI. Trimming took off 2 bases at V and 1 base at J, with 8 bases between the two ends. The CDR3 loop is CASSYTSLQETQYF. DNA of the CDR3: TGTGCCAGCAGTTACACCAGCCTCCAAGAGACCCAGTACTTC.

As concerns this clonotype: A much larger clone sits a single nucleotide away, making a read error possible. The CDR3 here is CTSSFTESSYEQYF. CDR3 coding DNA: TGTACCAGCAGTTTTACGGAGAGCTCCTACGAGCAGTACTTC. This sequence joins TRBV12-3 or TRBV12-4 and TRBJ2-7; no firm D call. CDR3 length: 14 residues.

Of note for this clonotype: A read error may explain this, as a much larger clone is one base away. The chain employs TRBV28 and TRBJ1-5, with a tentative D call TRBD1 (6 bases). The germline V gene has CDR1 MDHEN and CDR2 SYDVKM. The CDR3 length is 15 residues. V lost 5 bases, J lost 0 bases, and 11 bases lay in between. CDR3 sequence: CASSRQEYSNQPQHF. In nucleotides, the CDR3 is TGTGCCAGCAGTCGACAGGAGTATAGCAATCAGCCCCAGCATTTT. The complete variable domain, with remaining parts taken from reference TRBV28 and TRBJ1-5, reads DVKVTQSSRYLVKRTGEKVFLECVQDMDHENMFWYRQDPGLGLRLIYFSYDVKMKEKGDIPEGYSVSREKKERFSLILESASTNQTSMYLCASSRQEYSNQPQHFGDGTRLSIL.

This clonotype was detected many times. The gene calls are TRBV7-9 and TRBJ2-5, with D perhaps given as TRBD1 or TRBD2 (5 bases each). Germline CDR1 and CDR2: SEHNR and FQNEAQ (reference sequence). This CDR3 spans 14 amino acids. Trimming shortened V by 4 bases and J by 1 base, and 10 bases separated the two germline ends. CDR3 residues: CASSYGTLQETQYF. The CDR3 nucleotides read TGTGCCAGCAGCTACGGGACCCTCCAAGAGACCCAGTACTTC.

For this clonotype: A read error may be the cause here, since a much bigger clone is one base away. This chain connects TRBV4-1 to TRBJ2-5; a possible D gene is TRBD1 (8 bases). Germline CDR1 MGHRA, CDR2 YSYEKL. The CDR3 has 15 amino acids. CDR3 DNA sequence: TGCGCCCGCAGCCAAGTACAGGGGGAGGGAGAGACCCAGTACTTC. This translates into CARSQVQGEGETQYF.

This clonotype was seen more than once but under ten times. The gene calls are TRBV9 and TRBJ2-1, with TRBD2 identical over 10 bases. CDR3 length: 17 amino acids. Losses at the gene ends were 4 bases for V and 4 bases for J; bases not matched to a gene: 11. The germline V gene has CDR1 SGDLS and CDR2 YYNGEE. CDR3 bases: TGTGCCAGCAGCACAACCCATAGCGGGGGGTATTACAATGAGCAGTTCTTC. This gives the protein CASSTTHSGGYYNEQFF.

The chain uses TRBV18 and TRBJ1-2; 7 bases agree with TRBD1. CDR1 and CDR2 (germline): KGHSH, LQKENI. This CDR3 contains 16 residues. After removal of 0 bases from V and 8 bases from J, the junction contained 12 bases not matched to a gene. CDR3 sequence reads: CASSPPVGTEKFGYTF. CDR3 in DNA: TGTGCCAGCTCACCACCGGTGGGGACAGAAAAATTCGGCTACACCTTC.

This chain uses TRBV25-1 with TRBJ2-6, with 7 bases lining up with TRBD1. CDR1 MGHDK and CDR2 SYGVNS come from the germline V gene. The CDR3 contains 15 residues. J gave up 2 bases and V 5 bases, and 3 bases lay outside the gene matches. CDR3 coding DNA: TGTGCCAGCAGTACAGGGGACCCTGGGGCCAACGTCCTGACTTTC. Encoded protein: CASSTGDPGANVLTF.

Concerning this clonotype itself: This may be a read error: a much more frequent sequence differs by one nucleotide. The chain links TRBV6-6 to TRBJ2-3, with 10 bases aligning to TRBD2. This CDR3 spans 17 amino acids. Germline V CDR1 and CDR2: MNHNY, SVGAGI (reference sequence). The CDR3 protein is CTSSYYGSGGAPDTQYF. In DNA form, the CDR3 reads TGTACCAGCAGTTACTATGGAAGCGGGGGGGCCCCAGATACGCAGTATTTT.

As regards this clonotype: This sequence may be a read error, since a much larger clone differs from it by one base. The chain uses TRBV4-3 and TRBJ1-1; D might be TRBD1 (5 bases). The V end was cut by 3 bases, the J end by 0 bases, with 11 bases between. This CDR3 spans 15 amino acids. The germline V gene encodes CDR1 LGHNA and CDR2 YSLEER. DNA for the CDR3: TGCGCCAGCAGCCACGATAACAGGATGAACACTGAAGCTTTCTTT. As protein: CASSHDNRMNTEAFF.

V usage is TRBV7-9 and J usage is TRBJ1-4, with 10 bases matching TRBD1. V lost 11 bases, J lost 3 bases, and 6 bases stayed unmatched. Germline V gene sequence: CDR1 SEHNR, CDR2 FQNEAQ (reference sequence). This CDR3 contains 14 residues. CDR3 residues: CAGGGTGANEKLFF. The DNA of the CDR3 is TGTGCCGGCGGTGGGACAGGGGCTAATGAAAAACTGTTTTTT.

The chain couples TRBV7-9 to TRBJ2-3, with 8 bases identical to TRBD1. V lost 7 bases and J lost 6; bases outside the gene matches: 6. The CDR3 contains 13 residues. Germline V gene sequence: CDR1 SEHNR, CDR2 FQNEAQ (reference sequence). DNA for the CDR3: TGTGCCAGCACCGGGGACAGGCCGGATACGCAGTATTTT. Its translation is CASTGDRPDTQYF.

The rearrangement links TRBV4-1 to TRBJ2-7, with 8 bases identical to TRBD2. J lost 4 bases, V lost 3 bases, and 8 bases had no gene match. CDR1 MGHRA and CDR2 YSYEKL come from the germline V gene. The CDR3 has 15 residues. This CDR3 is CASSQSGGSWYEQYF. Written as DNA, the CDR3 is TGCGCCAGCAGCCAGTCGGGGGGGTCGTGGTACGAGCAGTACTTC.

Only a few counts were recorded for this clonotype. The chain recombines TRBV4-1 with TRBJ1-3; weak D call: TRBD1 (5 bases). Germline lookup yields CDR1 MGHRA and CDR2 YSYEKL. V lost 1 base and J 3 bases, leaving 10 bases between the germline ends. The CDR3 spans 15 residues. The DNA of the CDR3 is TGCGCCAGCAGCCAAGGACAGCAACTTGGAAACACCATATATTTT. This encodes CASSQGQQLGNTIYF.

The V and J genes are TRBV6-5 and TRBJ1-2, with D possibly matching TRBD1 (6 bases). CDR3 length equals 16 residues. CDR1 MNHEY and CDR2 SVGAGI come from the germline V gene. With 7 bases removed from V and 0 bases from J, the gap between germline ends came to 18 bases. This CDR3 is CASNIGRGVTNYGYTF. As DNA, the CDR3 is TGTGCCAGCAATATTGGCAGGGGCGTGACTAACTATGGCTACACCTTC.

This clonotype was observed a few times. This may be a read error, as it is one base from a much larger clone. The chain combines TRBV2 with TRBJ1-1; D remains unclear. Looked up from germline, CDR1 is SNHLY and CDR2 is FYNNEI. The CDR3 has 14 residues. The CDR3 nucleotides are TGTGCCAGCATGATATGGCGTATGAACACTGTAGCTTTCTTT. It yields the protein CASMIWRMNTVAFF.

Details on this clonotype: A much larger clone is a single base away; this may be a read error. The chain has TRBV7-9 and TRBJ2-1; 9 nucleotides match TRBD1. J gave up 5 bases and V 5 bases, and 10 bases lay outside the gene matches. Germline V CDR1 and CDR2: SEHNR, FQNEAQ (reference sequence). The CDR3 totals 16 residues. The DNA of the CDR3 is TGTGCCAGCAGCCGTGCTGCACAGGGGGCCCACAATGAGCAGTTCTTC. Its protein is CASSRAAQGAHNEQFF.